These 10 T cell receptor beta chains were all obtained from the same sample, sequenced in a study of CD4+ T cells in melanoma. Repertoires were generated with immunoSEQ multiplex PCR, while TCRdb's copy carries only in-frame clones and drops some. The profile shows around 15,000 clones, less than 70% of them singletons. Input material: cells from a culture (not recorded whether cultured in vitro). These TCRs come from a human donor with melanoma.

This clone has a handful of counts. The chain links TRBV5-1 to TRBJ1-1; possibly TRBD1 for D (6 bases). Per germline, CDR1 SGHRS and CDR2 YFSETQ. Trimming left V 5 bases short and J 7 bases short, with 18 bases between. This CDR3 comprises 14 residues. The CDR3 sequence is CASRRDRPTDEAFF. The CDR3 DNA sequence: TGCGCCAGCAGGAGAGACAGGCCCACGGATGAAGCTTTCTTT.

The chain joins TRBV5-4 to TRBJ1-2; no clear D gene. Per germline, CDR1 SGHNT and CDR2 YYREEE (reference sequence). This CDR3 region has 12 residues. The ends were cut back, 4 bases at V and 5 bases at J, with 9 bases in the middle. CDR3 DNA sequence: TGTGCCAGCAGCCAGGCGTTATATGGCTACACCTTC. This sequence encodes CASSQALYGYTF. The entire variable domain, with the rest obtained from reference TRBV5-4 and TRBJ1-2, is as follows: ETGVTQSPTHLIKTRGQQVTLRCSSQSGHNTVSWYQQALGQGPQFIFQYYREEENGRGNFPPRFSGLQFPNYSSELNVNALELDDSALYLCASSQALYGYTFGSGTRLTVV.

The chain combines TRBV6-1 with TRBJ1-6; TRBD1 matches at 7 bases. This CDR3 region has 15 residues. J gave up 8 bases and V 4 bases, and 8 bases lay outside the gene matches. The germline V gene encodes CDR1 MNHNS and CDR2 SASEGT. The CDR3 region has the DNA TGTGCCAGCAGTGTGGGGACAGTAACCGATTCACCCCTCCACTTT. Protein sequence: CASSVGTVTDSPLHF.

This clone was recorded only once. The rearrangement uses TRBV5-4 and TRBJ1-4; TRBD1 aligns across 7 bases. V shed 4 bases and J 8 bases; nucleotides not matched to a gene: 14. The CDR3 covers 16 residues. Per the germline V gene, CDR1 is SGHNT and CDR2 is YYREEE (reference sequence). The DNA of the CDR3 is TGTGCCAGCAGCCCTAGGGGGAGGGGGCGATCGGAAAAACTGTTTTTT. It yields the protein CASSPRGRGRSEKLFF.

The CDR3 sequence: CASSVGLRVGTDTQYF. The CDR3 coding sequence is TGTGCCAGCAGCGTAGGTTTACGGGTCGGCACAGATACGCAGTATTTT. The chain employs TRBV9 and TRBJ2-3; D ambiguous. Germline V gene sequence: CDR1 SGDLS, CDR2 YYNGEE. CDR3 length: 16 amino acids. V lost 0 bases, J lost 1 base, and 12 bases lay in between.

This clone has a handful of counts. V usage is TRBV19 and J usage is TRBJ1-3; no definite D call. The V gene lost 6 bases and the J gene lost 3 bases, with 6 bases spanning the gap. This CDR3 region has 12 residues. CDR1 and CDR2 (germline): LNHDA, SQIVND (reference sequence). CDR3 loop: CASRTFGNTIYF. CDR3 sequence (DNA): TGTGCCAGTAGAACCTTTGGAAACACCATATATTTT.

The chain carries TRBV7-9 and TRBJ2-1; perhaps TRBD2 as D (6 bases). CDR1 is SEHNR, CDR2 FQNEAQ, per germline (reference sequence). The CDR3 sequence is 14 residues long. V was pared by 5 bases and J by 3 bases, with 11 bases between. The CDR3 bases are TGTGCCAGCAGCCGGGACTTAATCTACAATGAGCAGTTCTTC. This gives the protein CASSRDLIYNEQFF.

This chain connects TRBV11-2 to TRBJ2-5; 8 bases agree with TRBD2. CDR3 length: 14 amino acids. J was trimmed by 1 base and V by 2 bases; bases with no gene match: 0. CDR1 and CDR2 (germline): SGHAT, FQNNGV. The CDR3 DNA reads TGTGCCAGCAGCTTACTAGCGGGCCAAGAGACCCAGTACTTC. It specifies CASSLLAGQETQYF.

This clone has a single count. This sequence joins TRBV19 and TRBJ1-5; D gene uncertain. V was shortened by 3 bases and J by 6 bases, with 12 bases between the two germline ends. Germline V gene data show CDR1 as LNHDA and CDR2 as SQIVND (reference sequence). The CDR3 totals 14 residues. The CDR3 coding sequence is TGTGCCAGTAGTATTTTGGGGAAAGGTCAGCCCCAGCATTTT. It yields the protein CASSILGKGQPQHF.

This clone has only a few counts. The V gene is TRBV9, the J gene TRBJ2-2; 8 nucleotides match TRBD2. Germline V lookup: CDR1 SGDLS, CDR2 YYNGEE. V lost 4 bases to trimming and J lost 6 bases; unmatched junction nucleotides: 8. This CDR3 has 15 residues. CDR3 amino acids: CASSPRTSLAGELFF. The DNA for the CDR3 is TGTGCCAGCAGCCCCAGGACTAGCCTCGCCGGGGAGCTGTTTTTT.